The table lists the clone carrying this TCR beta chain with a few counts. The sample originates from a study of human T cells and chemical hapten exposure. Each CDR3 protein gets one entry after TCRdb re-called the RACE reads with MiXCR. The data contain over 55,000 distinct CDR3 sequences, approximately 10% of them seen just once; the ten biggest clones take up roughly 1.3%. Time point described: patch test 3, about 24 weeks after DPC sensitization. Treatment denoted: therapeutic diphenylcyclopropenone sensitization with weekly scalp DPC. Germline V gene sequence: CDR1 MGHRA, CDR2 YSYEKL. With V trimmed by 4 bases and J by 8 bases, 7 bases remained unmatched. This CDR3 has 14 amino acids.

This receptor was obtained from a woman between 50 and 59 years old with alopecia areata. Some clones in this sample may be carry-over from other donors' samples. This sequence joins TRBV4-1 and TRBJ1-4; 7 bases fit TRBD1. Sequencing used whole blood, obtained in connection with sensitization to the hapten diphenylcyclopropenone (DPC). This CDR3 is CASSRTWGQEKLFF. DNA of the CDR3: TGCGCCAGCAGCCGGACCTGGGGACAGGAAAAACTGTTTTTT.